The rows below give T cell receptor beta chains drawn from one sample of a study of Ad26.COV2.S vaccination and SARS-CoV-2 variants. The table came from immunoSEQ multiplex PCR; TCRdb's copy has only in-frame clones and leaves some out. The sample shows more than 300,000 clones, about 86% of them seen only once. Source: peripheral blood, taken in a trial of Ad26.COV2.S vaccine versus placebo. The receptors were sampled from a person aged 18-65 years who received the Ad26.COV2.S COVID-19 vaccine or a placebo. Each CDR3 is given with its conserved first and last residue. Fields, in order: V gene, D gene, J gene, clone size, CDR3 DNA, CDR3 protein. D genes are given only for firm matches. Clone size is not always given. Where it is, it says once, few, many or a class for expanded clones.

v_gene: TRBV6-6
d_gene: TRBD1
j_gene: TRBJ1-2
abundance: -
CDR3nt: TGTGCCAGCAGGGGGACAGGGCAGGGAAGGAATGGCTACACCTTC
CDR3aa: CASRGTGQGRNGYTF

v_gene: TRBV7-2
d_gene: -
j_gene: TRBJ2-1
abundance: once
CDR3nt: TGTGCCAGCAGCCCCGGCCCCGGAGGGCAGTTCTTC
CDR3aa: CASSPGPGGQFF

v_gene: TRBV30
d_gene: -
j_gene: TRBJ1-2
abundance: -
CDR3nt: TGTGCCTGGACGCCCGGGGGGGCGAATAGGTATGGCTACACCTTC
CDR3aa: CAWTPGGANRYGYTF

v_gene: TRBV18
d_gene: -
j_gene: TRBJ1-1
abundance: once
CDR3nt: TGTGCCAGCTCGTCGCTCGAGGGAGGGGGCACTGAAGCTTTCTTT
CDR3aa: CASSSLEGGGTEAFF

v_gene: TRBV19
d_gene: -
j_gene: TRBJ2-1
abundance: -
CDR3nt: TGTGCCAGTAGTACAGGGTACAATGAGCAGTTCTTC
CDR3aa: CASSTGYNEQFF

v_gene: TRBV3-1/TRBV3-2
d_gene: -
j_gene: TRBJ1-2
abundance: -
CDR3nt: TGTGCCAGCAGCCTTCGTACAGGGCAGGGAGCTAACTATGGCTACACCTTC
CDR3aa: CASSLRTGQGANYGYTF

v_gene: TRBV4-1
d_gene: -
j_gene: TRBJ2-3
abundance: -
CDR3nt: TGCGCCAGCAGCCAAGATTCCCTAGCCACGCTACGCACAGATACGCAGTATTTT
CDR3aa: CASSQDSLATLRTDTQYF

v_gene: TRBV28
d_gene: -
j_gene: TRBJ1-1
abundance: -
CDR3nt: TGTGCCAGCCGCACAGGGAACACTGAAGCTTTCTTT
CDR3aa: CASRTGNTEAFF

v_gene: TRBV7-9
d_gene: TRBD1
j_gene: TRBJ1-2
abundance: -
CDR3nt: TGTGCCAGCAGCCACCCAGGGGGGATGGGCTATGGCTACACCTTC
CDR3aa: CASSHPGGMGYGYTF

v_gene: TRBV7-2
d_gene: -
j_gene: TRBJ1-4
abundance: -
CDR3nt: TGTGCCAGCAGCTCAAGACGTCTCGCAGGGGAAAAACTGTTTTTT
CDR3aa: CASSSRRLAGEKLFF

v_gene: TRBV10-3
d_gene: -
j_gene: TRBJ2-6
abundance: -
CDR3nt: TGTGCCATCAGTTTCCTCGAGGCGAGGAGCTCTGGGGCCAACGTCCTGACTTTC
CDR3aa: CAISFLEARSSGANVLTF